This T cell receptor (beta chain) is from a study of CD8 T cells in ankylosing spondylitis (dated by TCRdb to 2017 to 2019). Regarding the complete study: The study profiled T cell receptor beta repertoires in healthy donors and ankylosing spondylitis patients to find disease-linked TCR variants. The whole study cohort included 85 to 120 healthy donors and 20 to 25 ankylosing spondylitis patients. Samples of peripheral blood were taken, and for ankylosing spondylitis patients, synovial fluid was collected as well.

Concerning this clonotype: Its antigen is still unknown. Qualities for individual bases were not recorded, and no much larger clone is one base off.

Sequenced on an Illumina HiSeq 2500. Quantitative 5'-RACE with molecular barcodes was the method used to prepare the TCR beta libraries. On the study's bioinformatics: A new computational method based on a probabilistic model of VDJ rearrangement was used to identify disease-linked TCR variants. TCRdb cleaned the public reads at Q25 with fastp, built clones with MiXCR and kept in-frame beta chains. One record per CDR3 amino acid sequence lists the most common genes and DNA. V and J calls and clone size were set by TCRdb, not the authors. The sample yields more than 650,000 distinct CDR3 sequences; 10% to 15% were counted once. 0.51% of the sample goes to the ten largest clones. What the authors observed across the whole study: Some TCR beta motif variants had previously been reported in synovial fluid and blood of reactive arthritis patients, which suggested common disease-initiation mechanisms. A TCR beta motif of about eight highly homologous amino acid variants appeared characteristic of blood from ankylosing spondylitis patients. In peripheral blood, the disease-linked clones were found at relatively low frequencies and had a CD8+ phenotype. The disease-linked clones were reported as significantly enriched in matched synovial fluid samples from ankylosing spondylitis patients.

This TCR was sampled from a male donor with ankylosing spondylitis. The sample was blood, either unsorted or a sorted T cell fraction (not recorded which).

The CDR3: CAISGWDRGPSWAFF. In nucleotides, the sequence is TGTGCCATCAGTGGATGGGACAGGGGGCCCAGTTGGGCTTTCTTT. The chain is made from TRBV10-3 and TRBJ1-1; TRBD1 fits 12 bases in the junction. The CDR3 covers 15 residues, taking in both the cysteine and the phenylalanine. The CDR3 DNA has 45 bases and is translated from base 1. Clipping removes 4 bases from V and 11 bases from J, with 11 as the unmatched junction base count. CDR1 and CDR2, per the germline V gene, are ENHRY and SYGVKD.